This TCR beta chain was identified in a study of beta chain features in type 1 diabetes. Notes on this clone: Its cognate antigen is unknown.

The CDR3 is 15 amino acids. Germline V gene sequence: CDR1 ENHRY, CDR2 SYGVKD. Trimming removed 3 bases at V and 4 bases at J, with 13 bases between. General study results and limits: Small HLA sub-analyses could not settle whether HLA shapes TCRB rearrangement.

Isolated RNA was reverse transcribed in full, so expressed TCRB transcripts were sequenced. Method: immunoSEQ multiplex PCR; TCRdb's copy keeps in-frame clones and lacks some. The repertoire holds 110,000 or so clones, with approximately 39% as singletons. The rearrangement uses TRBV10-3 and TRBJ2-1; D is possibly TRBD1 (5 bases). The TCR originated in a woman under 30 in good health. The specimen sequenced was stem cell memory CD4+ T cells from blood. This chain's CDR3 is CAISDRTLRYNEQFF. DNA for the CDR3: TGTGCCATCAGTGATCGGACACTTAGATACAATGAGCAGTTCTTC.